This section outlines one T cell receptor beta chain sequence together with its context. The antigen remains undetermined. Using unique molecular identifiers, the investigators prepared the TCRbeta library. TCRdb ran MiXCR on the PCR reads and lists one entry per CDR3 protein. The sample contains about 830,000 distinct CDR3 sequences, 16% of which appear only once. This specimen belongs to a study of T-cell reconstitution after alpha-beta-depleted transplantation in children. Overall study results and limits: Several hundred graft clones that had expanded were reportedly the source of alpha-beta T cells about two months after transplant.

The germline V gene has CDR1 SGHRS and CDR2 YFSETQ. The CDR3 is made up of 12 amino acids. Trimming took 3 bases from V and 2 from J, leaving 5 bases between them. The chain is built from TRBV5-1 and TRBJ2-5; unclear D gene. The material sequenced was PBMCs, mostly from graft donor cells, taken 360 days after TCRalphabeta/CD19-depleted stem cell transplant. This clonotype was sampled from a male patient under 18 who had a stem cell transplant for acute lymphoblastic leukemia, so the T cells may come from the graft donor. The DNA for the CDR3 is TGCGCCAGCAGCTGGTCTCAAGAGACCCAGTACTTC. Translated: CASSWSQETQYF.